Listed below are T cell receptor beta chains from one sample, sequenced in a study of shared clonotypes between healthy human individuals. Here immunoSEQ multiplex PCR was the method, and the copy in TCRdb shows in-frame clones only, minus some. The sample contains about 600,000 clones, roughly 97% of which appear only once. The sample comprised naive CD4+ T cells sorted from blood. The source is a woman younger than 45 in good health. Each CDR3 is given with its conserved first and last residue. A D gene is named only where the DNA matches it firmly. Only part of the rows carry a size: once, few, many, or a class if the clone is expanded.

>TRBV28|-|TRBJ2-2|-
CASSLNGASNTGELFF
TGTGCCAGCAGTTTAAATGGGGCCTCGAACACCGGGGAGCTGTTTTTT
>TRBV19|-|TRBJ1-2|once
CASSIVDSYGYTF
TGTGCCAGTAGTATAGTGGACAGCTATGGCTACACCTTC
>TRBV25-1|TRBD1|TRBJ1-6|-
CASSSPGQGRINSPLHF
TGTGCCAGCAGTTCCCCCGGACAGGGGCGTATAAATTCACCCCTCCACTTT
>TRBV7-2|TRBD1|TRBJ2-7|-
CASQRPGGLYEQYF
TGTGCCTCCCAGAGGCCAGGGGGCCTCTACGAGCAGTACTTC
>TRBV5-1|-|TRBJ2-7|-
CASSLAPFDGRKAYEQYF
TGCGCCAGCAGCTTGGCCCCGTTCGACGGGAGAAAAGCCTACGAGCAGTACTTC
>TRBV19|-|TRBJ2-1|-
CASSMILSSYNEQFF
TGTGCCAGTAGTATGATACTGAGCTCCTACAATGAGCAGTTCTTC
>TRBV5-4|-|TRBJ2-5|once
CASSLIATGRETQYF
TGTGCCAGCAGCTTGATAGCGACAGGGAGGGAGACCCAGTACTTC
>TRBV28|-|TRBJ2-1|-
CASSARQPGPTNNEQFF
TGTGCCAGCAGTGCTCGCCAGCCGGGACCCACGAACAATGAGCAGTTCTTC
>TRBV5-4|-|TRBJ1-6|-
CASSQSDSLSPLHF
TGTGCCAGCAGCCAATCGGACAGCCTTTCACCCCTCCACTTT
>TRBV27|TRBD2|TRBJ2-1|-
CASRLAGSYNEQFF
TGTGCCAGCAGACTAGCGGGGTCCTACAATGAGCAGTTCTTC
>TRBV6-5|TRBD1|TRBJ2-1|-
CASQTDRGSYNEQFF
TGTGCCAGCCAAACGGACAGGGGATCCTACAATGAGCAGTTCTTC
>TRBV27|TRBD2|TRBJ2-1|-
CASSSRTSGKVLTGWEQFF
TGTGCCAGCAGTTCCCGGACTAGCGGGAAGGTTCTCACTGGCTGGGAGCAGTTCTTC
>TRBV6-1|-|TRBJ2-1|once
CASRGLQSSYNEQFF
TGTGCCAGCAGAGGACTACAGAGCTCCTACAATGAGCAGTTCTTC
>TRBV5-1|TRBD1|TRBJ2-6|-
CASSSRLRTGSGANVLTF
TGCGCCAGCAGCTCCAGATTAAGGACAGGGTCTGGGGCCAACGTCCTGACTTTC
>TRBV7-9|-|TRBJ2-5|-
CATKQGLFGPSASETQYF
TGTGCCACCAAGCAGGGGCTTTTTGGACCTTCGGCATCCGAGACCCAGTACTTC
>TRBV15|-|TRBJ2-1|-
CATSRSFYNEQFF
TGTGCCACCAGCAGATCCTTCTACAATGAGCAGTTCTTC
>TRBV18|TRBD1|TRBJ2-2|-
CASSPTGQGPNTGELFF
TGTGCCAGCTCACCTACGGGACAGGGGCCGAACACCGGGGAGCTGTTTTTT
>TRBV2|-|TRBJ1-1|once
CATTPMNTEAFF
TGTGCCACCACCCCAATGAACACTGAAGCTTTCTTT
>TRBV6-1|TRBD1|TRBJ2-4|-
CASSEIDRVRENIQYF
TGTGCCAGCAGTGAAATAGACAGGGTGAGGGAGAACATTCAGTACTTC
>TRBV29-1|-|TRBJ2-7|-
CSVGDRTNYEQYF
TGCAGCGTCGGTGACAGGACCAACTACGAGCAGTACTTC
>TRBV28|-|TRBJ1-4|-
CASARGNEKLFF
TGTGCCAGCGCTAGGGGTAATGAAAAACTGTTTTTT
>TRBV27|-|TRBJ2-1|-
CASRTGTSYNEQFF
TGTGCCAGCAGGACCGGGACTTCATACAATGAGCAGTTCTTC
>TRBV5-1|TRBD2|TRBJ2-7|-
CASRDGLAGAEQYF
TGCGCCAGCAGAGATGGACTAGCGGGAGCCGAGCAGTACTTC
>TRBV28|-|TRBJ2-3|-
CASRPRGRGTDTQYF
TGTGCCAGCCGGCCCCGGGGACGGGGCACAGATACGCAGTATTTT
>TRBV6-6|-|TRBJ2-3|-
CASSYSTATDTQYF
TGTGCCAGCAGTTACTCAACAGCAACAGATACGCAGTATTTT
>TRBV19|-|TRBJ2-3|-
CASSIQGGSDTQYF
TGTGCCAGTAGTATACAGGGAGGTTCAGATACGCAGTATTTT
>TRBV4-1|-|TRBJ1-5|-
CASSQVVISNQPQHF
TGCGCCAGCAGCCAAGTCGTAATAAGCAATCAGCCCCAGCATTTT
>TRBV7-9|-|TRBJ1-4|-
CASGTTNEKLFF
TGTGCCAGCGGTACAACTAATGAAAAACTGTTTTTT
>TRBV7-6|TRBD2|TRBJ2-1|-
CASSLGFREGRNEQFF
TGTGCCAGCAGCTTAGGGTTTCGGGAGGGCCGGAATGAGCAGTTCTTC
>TRBV27|TRBD2|TRBJ2-1|once
CASSLAGVPYNEQFF
TGTGCCAGCAGTTTAGCGGGAGTCCCCTACAATGAGCAGTTCTTC
>TRBV28|TRBD1|TRBJ1-4|-
CASSLGQGIEANEKLFF
TGTGCCAGCAGTTTGGGACAGGGGATAGAGGCTAATGAAAAACTGTTTTTT
>TRBV19|-|TRBJ2-7|-
CASSITSTSSYEQYF
TGTGCCAGTAGTATCACCAGCACGAGCTCCTACGAGCAGTACTTC
>TRBV18|TRBD1|TRBJ1-2|-
CASSPTLQGAAYGYTF
TGTGCCAGCTCACCTACCCTCCAGGGGGCAGCGTATGGCTACACCTTC
>TRBV10-1|TRBD2|TRBJ2-7|-
CASSESATGGSYEQYF
TGCGCCAGCAGTGAGTCGGCAACGGGGGGGTCCTACGAGCAGTACTTC
>TRBV10-3|-|TRBJ2-7|-
CAIRRGQPSYEQYF
TGTGCCATCAGGAGGGGCCAACCCTCCTACGAGCAGTACTTC
>TRBV15|TRBD1|TRBJ1-3|-
CATSRDGQERGNTIYF
TGTGCCACCAGCAGAGACGGACAGGAGCGTGGAAACACCATATATTTT
>TRBV2|TRBD2|TRBJ2-3|-
CASSETSGRLTDTQYF
TGTGCCAGCAGTGAGACTAGCGGGAGGCTCACAGATACGCAGTATTTT
>TRBV19|-|TRBJ2-1|once
CASSISGVENEQFF
TGTGCCAGTAGTATCTCGGGAGTAGAAAATGAGCAGTTCTTC
>TRBV6-4|-|TRBJ2-2|-
CASSDSRSGELFF
TGTGCCAGCAGTGACTCCCGGAGCGGGGAGCTGTTTTTT
>TRBV27|TRBD2|TRBJ2-1|-
CASRSSGSHHNEQFF
TGTGCCAGCAGAAGTAGCGGGAGCCACCACAATGAGCAGTTCTTC
>TRBV5-1|-|TRBJ2-7|-
CASSLRGSPTYEQYF
TGCGCCAGCAGCTTGCGGGGGAGTCCAACCTACGAGCAGTACTTC
>TRBV4-1|-|TRBJ1-1|-
CASSQEELLNTEAFF
TGCGCCAGCAGCCAAGAAGAATTACTGAACACTGAAGCTTTCTTT
>TRBV10-2|TRBD1|TRBJ1-5|-
CASGGQVNQPQHF
TGCGCCAGCGGGGGACAGGTCAATCAGCCCCAGCATTTT
>TRBV29-1|-|TRBJ1-1|-
CSSQTWGLGTEAFF
TGCAGCTCCCAAACCTGGGGGTTGGGCACTGAAGCTTTCTTT
>TRBV5-4|-|TRBJ1-2|-
CASSPGGGYGYTF
TGTGCCAGCAGCCCTGGCGGGGGCTATGGCTACACCTTC
>TRBV28|TRBD1|TRBJ2-2|once
CASSAYRDRLLTNTGELFF
TGTGCCAGCAGCGCATACCGGGACAGGCTACTTACGAACACCGGGGAGCTGTTTTTT
>TRBV2|-|TRBJ2-1|-
CASKGRGGNEQFF
TGTGCCAGCAAGGGACGGGGAGGCAATGAGCAGTTCTTC
>TRBV9|TRBD2|TRBJ2-1|-
CASSVSTSGYNEQFF
TGTGCCAGCAGCGTATCGACTAGCGGTTACAATGAGCAGTTCTTC
>TRBV5-4|-|TRBJ1-1|-
CASSLAEGGEAFF
TGTGCCAGCAGCTTGGCGGAAGGGGGTGAAGCTTTCTTT
>TRBV14|TRBD1|TRBJ1-4|-
CASRPGQATNEKLFF
TGTGCCAGCAGACCGGGACAGGCAACTAATGAAAAACTGTTTTTT
>TRBV4-1|-|TRBJ1-5|-
CASSHATRGRNNQPQHF
TGCGCCAGCAGCCATGCTACCCGGGGCAGGAACAATCAGCCCCAGCATTTT
>TRBV5-8|TRBD1|TRBJ2-2|-
CASSLVGRQGSPGELFF
TGTGCCAGCAGCTTGGTCGGGCGACAGGGATCACCCGGGGAGCTGTTTTTT
>TRBV19|-|TRBJ2-3|-
CASSKRASYTDTQYF
TGTGCCAGTAGTAAGAGGGCCTCATACACAGATACGCAGTATTTT
>TRBV18|-|TRBJ2-3|-
CASSPLGRAADTQYF
TGTGCCAGCTCACCACTCGGGAGAGCTGCAGATACGCAGTATTTT
>TRBV11-2|-|TRBJ1-2|few
CASRVTGHYGYTF
TGTGCCAGCAGGGTAACGGGGCACTATGGCTACACCTTC
>TRBV4-1|TRBD2|TRBJ2-1|-
CASSQPPASGGANNEQFF
TGCGCCAGCAGCCAGCCACCGGCTAGCGGAGGAGCCAACAATGAGCAGTTCTTC
>TRBV6-6|-|TRBJ1-5|-
CASRLDSNQPQHF
TGTGCCAGCAGGTTAGATAGCAATCAGCCCCAGCATTTT